Included here is one TCR beta chain sequence, with context. Original analysis: From reference gene primer amplification, estimates of nucleated cell counts were derived. Sequenced by immunoSEQ multiplex PCR; TCRdb stores in-frame clones only, minus some. V, J and clone size were drawn from that table, and D and trimming were deduced from the DNA. The table shows under 400,000 clones, with nearly 90% occurring only once. The data stem from a study of blood T cell repertoires in COVID-19. V was cut by 0 bases and J by 6 bases, with 6 bases left in between. This CDR3 is 13 amino acids long. Germline CDR1 MNHEY, CDR2 SVGAGI.

Sequencing was carried out using peripheral blood. J is TRBJ2-1 and V is TRBV6-5; D may be TRBD1 (5 bases). The TCR sequence derives from a man younger than 30 with active or convalescent COVID-19. The CDR3 protein is CASSYSRGNEQFF. Here the CDR3 DNA reads TGTGCCAGCAGTTACTCAAGGGGCAATGAGCAGTTCTTC.